Shown below are 32 T cell receptor beta chains from a single sample sequenced in a study of Ad26.COV2.S vaccination and SARS-CoV-2 variants. Only in-frame clones appear in the TCRdb table, and some are missing; sequencing was by immunoSEQ multiplex PCR. The top ten clones hold around 3.6% of a sample with under 550,000 clones, roughly 88% of them seen once. Treatment meaning: some 20 received Ad26.COV2.S at low or high dose, single or two shots; five or six received placebo; per-sample allocation not given. Day 63 after the first vaccine or placebo injection was the time point for sampling. The source was peripheral blood, collected in a trial of Ad26.COV2.S vaccine versus placebo. The receptors derive from a person aged 18 to 65 who received the Ad26.COV2.S COVID-19 vaccine or a placebo.

The chain is built from TRBV29-1 and TRBJ2-2; 10 bases agree with TRBD1. J lost 2 bases, V lost 4 bases, and 4 bases had no gene match. CDR3 size: 15 residues. Germline CDR1 is SQVTM and CDR2 is ANQGSEA. The CDR3 sequence: CSVGGQGKNTGELFF. The CDR3 DNA is TGCAGCGTTGGGGGACAGGGGAAAAACACCGGGGAGCTGTTTTTT.

This clone was seen just once. The rearrangement links TRBV5-1 to TRBJ2-3, with D tentatively TRBD2 (6 bases). This CDR3 has 13 amino acids. Germline values: CDR1 SGHRS, CDR2 YFSETQ. V was clipped by 4 bases and J by 6 bases, with 12 bases between them. CDR3: CASSPGLGDTQYF. In nucleotides, the CDR3 is TGCGCCAGCAGCCCGGGACTCGGCGATACGCAGTATTTT.

This clone was observed a single time. This rearrangement joins TRBV5-1 to TRBJ1-2; maybe TRBD1 (5 bases). Trimming pared 0 bases from V and 2 bases from J, leaving 23 bases between. This CDR3 region has 19 residues. Looked up from germline, CDR1 is SGHRS and CDR2 is YFSETQ. Written as DNA, the CDR3 is TGCGCCAGCAGCTTGGCCGGGTGGGGGGATTTCAGCCAGAACTATGGCTACACCTTC. This translates into CASSLAGWGDFSQNYGYTF.

The gene calls are TRBV9 and TRBJ2-5; no reliable D call. Between the trimmed V and J ends, which lost 0 bases and 2 bases, there was a span of 11 bases. The CDR3 has 15 residues. Per germline, CDR1 SGDLS and CDR2 YYNGEE. The CDR3 protein is CASSVVGYPQETQYF. The CDR3, as DNA: TGTGCCAGCAGCGTAGTCGGTTACCCTCAAGAGACCCAGTACTTC.

The J gene is TRBJ1-1, the V gene TRBV7-9; D gene uncertain. With 2 bases removed from V and 1 base from J, the gap between germline ends came to 2 bases. The CDR3 is 12 amino acids. Per germline, CDR1 SEHNR and CDR2 FQNEAQ (reference sequence). DNA of the CDR3: TGTGCCAGCAGCTTAAAGAACACTGAAGCTTTCTTT. Translation gives CASSLKNTEAFF.

V is TRBV7-9 and J is TRBJ2-3; D call uncertain. The V gene's germline CDR1 is SEHNR and CDR2 FQNEAQ (reference sequence). V shed 1 base and J shed 2 bases, with 7 bases lying between them. The CDR3 runs 14 residues. The CDR3 here is CASSLVWSTDTQYF. As DNA, the CDR3 is TGTGCCAGCAGCTTAGTTTGGTCCACAGATACGCAGTATTTT.

The rearrangement uses TRBV7-8 and TRBJ2-1, with D perhaps matching TRBD1 or TRBD2 (6 bases each). The CDR3 runs to 16 residues. Germline V gene data show CDR1 as SGHVS and CDR2 as FQNEAQ. Trimming left V 5 bases short and J 2 bases short, with 16 bases between. CDR3 residues: CASSPTIGGPYNEQFF. DNA of the CDR3: TGTGCCAGCAGCCCTACTATCGGGGGCCCCTACAATGAGCAGTTCTTC.

The chain recombines TRBV7-3 with TRBJ2-1, with D maybe TRBD1 (6 bases). V lost 2 bases and J 2 bases, leaving 10 bases between the germline ends. The germline V gene has CDR1 SGHTA and CDR2 FQGTGA. The CDR3 consists of 15 residues. The CDR3 loop reads CASSLSQGTYNEQFF. The CDR3 coding sequence is TGTGCCAGCAGCTTATCTCAGGGGACCTACAATGAGCAGTTCTTC. The full variable domain, rest sourced from reference TRBV7-3 and TRBJ2-1, is GAGVSQTPSNKVTEKGKYVELRCDPISGHTALYWYRQSLGQGPEFLIYFQGTGAADDSGLPNDRFFAVRPEGSVSTLKIQRTERGDSAVYLCASSLSQGTYNEQFFGPGTRLTVL.

The chain carries TRBV6-5 and TRBJ1-5; 9 nucleotides match TRBD1. Germline V lookup: CDR1 MNHEY, CDR2 SVGAGI. The CDR3 runs 15 residues. V lost 8 bases to trimming and J lost 6 bases; unmatched junction nucleotides: 11. The CDR3 DNA sequence: TGTGCCAGCTTTCGGCCGGGGACAGGGTTTCAGCCCCAGCATTTT. Its translation is CASFRPGTGFQPQHF.

The chain recombines TRBV10-1 with TRBJ1-1; D is perhaps TRBD1 (5 bases). This CDR3 is built from 13 residues. Germline V gene sequence: CDR1 WNHNN, CDR2 SYGVQD (reference sequence). V dropped 6 bases and J dropped 2 bases, with 10 bases sitting between them. Here the CDR3 DNA reads TGCGCCAGCAGCCCGGGGCCCAACACTGAAGCTTTCTTT. Translated: CASSPGPNTEAFF.

DNA of the CDR3: TGTGCCAGCAGCTACGGACAGGGGGTCTACAATGAGCAGTTCTTC. As protein: CASSYGQGVYNEQFF. V is TRBV7-9 and J is TRBJ2-1, with TRBD1 identical over 10 bases. The V and J ends lost 4 bases and 3 bases, in that order; junction bases with no gene match: 3. The CDR3 consists of 15 residues. Germline V gives CDR1 SEHNR, CDR2 FQNEAQ (reference sequence).

This clone was detected many times. V and J are TRBV4-2 and TRBJ2-6; 10 nucleotides agree with TRBD1. Germline V gene lookup returns CDR1 LGHNA and CDR2 YNFKEQ. V lost 3 bases and J lost 12; bases outside the gene matches: 11. CDR3 length equals 16 residues. The CDR3 is CASSQQPGQGFFVLTF. CDR3 coding DNA: TGTGCCAGCAGCCAGCAACCGGGACAGGGGTTTTTCGTCCTGACTTTC.

This clone appeared a few times. The chain combines TRBV5-1 with TRBJ2-7, with D maybe TRBD1 (6 bases). Per the germline V gene, CDR1 is SGHRS and CDR2 is YFSETQ. CDR3 length equals 12 residues. V was clipped by 4 bases and J by 3 bases, with 8 bases between them. For the CDR3, the DNA is TGCGCCAGCAGCATACAGGGCTACGAGCAGTACTTC. Its translation: CASSIQGYEQYF. Based on the CDR3 plus reference TRBV5-1 and TRBJ2-7, the full variable domain is KAGVTQTPRYLIKTRGQQVTLSCSPISGHRSVSWYQQTPGQGLQFLFEYFSETQRNKGNFPGRFSGRQFSNSRSEMNVSTLELGDSALYLCASSIQGYEQYFGPGTRLTVT.

The rearrangement links TRBV5-6 to TRBJ2-7; D is ambiguous. V lost 4 bases to trimming and J lost 4 bases, with 12 bases between them. Germline V CDR1 and CDR2: SGHDT, YYEEEE. The CDR3 extends over 13 amino acids. This chain's CDR3 is CASSSGWAYEQYF. Written as DNA, the CDR3 is TGTGCCAGCAGCAGTGGATGGGCATACGAGCAGTACTTC.

A single count supports this clone. The chain's CDR3 is CASSGTGGAYEQYF. The DNA of the CDR3 is TGTGCCAGCAGCGGGACAGGGGGGGCCTACGAGCAGTACTTC. This chain connects TRBV7-6 to TRBJ2-7; 11 nucleotides line up with TRBD1. Looked up from germline, CDR1 is SGHVS and CDR2 is FNYEAQ. The ends lost 5 bases at V and 2 bases at J; junction bases unmatched: 2. The CDR3 loop spans 14 amino acids. The full variable domain, in which reference TRBV7-6 and TRBJ2-7 provide the parts outside the CDR3, is GAGVSQSPRYKVTKRGQDVALRCDPISGHVSLYWYRQALGQGPEFLTYFNYEAQQDKSGLPNDRFSAERPEGSISTLTIQRTEQRDSAMYRCASSGTGGAYEQYFGPGTRLTVT.

This sequence joins TRBV25-1 and TRBJ2-5, with 8 bases aligning to TRBD2. V shed 0 bases and J 4 bases; nucleotides not matched to a gene: 1. The CDR3 covers 14 residues. CDR1 and CDR2 (germline): MGHDK, SYGVNS. The CDR3 protein is CASSEYGGGETQYF. DNA of the CDR3: TGTGCCAGCAGTGAATACGGGGGGGGAGAGACCCAGTACTTC.

J is TRBJ2-3 and V is TRBV24-1, with a possible D match to TRBD1 (7 bases). The germline V gene encodes CDR1 KGHDR and CDR2 SFDVKD. The CDR3 is 15 residues long. Trimming took off 4 bases at V and 4 bases at J, with 14 bases between the two ends. The CDR3 bases are TGTGCCACCAGTGAAGGAGGGGGCGAGTCAGATACGCAGTATTTT. Its protein is CATSEGGGESDTQYF.

The chain combines TRBV28 with TRBJ2-5; the D call may be TRBD1 or TRBD2 (6 bases each). This CDR3 comprises 15 residues. The germline CDR1 and CDR2 sequences are MDHEN and SYDVKM. V gave up 6 bases and J gave up 0 bases, with 14 bases separating them. CDR3 bases: TGTGCCAGCAGACCCGGAGGGGGATACCAAGAGACCCAGTACTTC. This translates into CASRPGGGYQETQYF.

This sequence joins TRBV2 and TRBJ1-5; D may be TRBD1 (6 bases). V was trimmed by 6 bases and J by 3 bases, leaving 12 bases between them. Looked up from germline, CDR1 is SNHLY and CDR2 is FYNNEI. The CDR3 length is 14 residues. The CDR3 spells CASRGTPDNQPQHF. CDR3 DNA: TGTGCCAGCAGAGGGACACCTGACAATCAGCCCCAGCATTTT. Variable domain in full (rest from reference TRBV2 and TRBJ1-5): EPEVTQTPSHQVTQMGQEVILRCVPISNHLYFYWYRQILGQKVEFLVSFYNNEISEKSEIFDDQFSVERPDGSNFTLKIRSTKLEDSAMYFCASRGTPDNQPQHFGDGTRLSIL.

The chain uses TRBV25-1 and TRBJ2-3; 13 nucleotides match TRBD2. Germline V CDR1 and CDR2: MGHDK, SYGVNS. This CDR3 comprises 16 residues. J gave up 3 bases and V 4 bases, and 4 bases lay outside the gene matches. Written as DNA, the CDR3 is TGTGCCAGCAGTGCATGGACTAGCGGGGGAACAGATACGCAGTATTTT. Its translation is CASSAWTSGGTDTQYF.

This sequence joins TRBV7-2 and TRBJ2-7, with D unclear. CDR3 length equals 13 residues. Germline-derived CDR1 and CDR2 are SGHTA and FQGNSA. With 0 bases removed from V and 5 bases from J, the gap between germline ends came to 8 bases. The CDR3 reads CASSLARSNEQYF. The CDR3, as DNA: TGTGCCAGCAGCTTAGCAAGAAGCAACGAGCAGTACTTC.

The V gene is TRBV27, the J gene TRBJ1-6; TRBD1 matches 9 bases. After removal of 6 bases from V and 6 bases from J, the junction contained 3 bases not matched to a gene. Germline V gives CDR1 MNHEY, CDR2 SMNVEV (reference sequence). The CDR3 has 14 residues. This chain's CDR3 is CASRKDRGNSPLHF. The DNA for the CDR3 is TGTGCCAGCAGAAAGGACAGGGGTAATTCACCCCTCCACTTT.

The rearrangement joins TRBV28 to TRBJ1-5, with TRBD1 matching 12 bases. Germline V gives CDR1 MDHEN, CDR2 SYDVKM. The CDR3 totals 17 residues. V gave up 6 bases and J gave up 2 bases; unmatched junction bases: 8. In DNA form, the CDR3 reads TGTGCCAGCAGCCCTTGGGGGACAGGGGGCGGCAATCAGCCCCAGCATTTT. It yields the protein CASSPWGTGGGNQPQHF.

The CDR3 reads CASSSSGVGGTDTQYF. The CDR3 bases are TGTGCCAGCAGTTCATCAGGGGTCGGGGGAACAGATACGCAGTATTTT. The V and J genes are TRBV28 and TRBJ2-3; D may match TRBD1 or TRBD2 (6 bases each). Trimming took 4 bases from V and 3 from J, leaving 17 bases between them. The germline V gene has CDR1 MDHEN and CDR2 SYDVKM. This CDR3 region has 16 residues.

The chain employs TRBV30 and TRBJ2-7, with 9 bases lining up with TRBD1. The V gene's germline CDR1 is GTSNPN and CDR2 SVGIG (reference sequence). This CDR3 contains 14 residues. The J segment lost 0 bases and the V segment lost 7 bases, leaving 7 bases of the junction unmatched. The CDR3 DNA sequence: TGTGCCTCCTTGGACAGGGGAGTCTCCTACGAGCAGTACTTC. It yields the protein CASLDRGVSYEQYF.

CDR3 in DNA: TGCGCCAGCAGCTCAAGACAGGGGCAGAACACTGAAGCTTTCTTT. Its translation is CASSSRQGQNTEAFF. This chain uses TRBV5-1 with TRBJ1-1, with TRBD1 matching 8 bases. After removal of 3 bases from V and 1 base from J, the junction contained 5 bases not matched to a gene. CDR1 is SGHRS and CDR2 is YFSETQ in the germline V gene. This CDR3 region has 15 residues. Supplemented by reference TRBV5-1 and TRBJ1-1, the full variable domain reads KAGVTQTPRYLIKTRGQQVTLSCSPISGHRSVSWYQQTPGQGLQFLFEYFSETQRNKGNFPGRFSGRQFSNSRSEMNVSTLELGDSALYLCASSSRQGQNTEAFFGQGTRLTVV.

Only one count was recorded for this clone. This sequence joins TRBV15 and TRBJ2-7; unclear D gene. CDR1 and CDR2 from the germline V gene are LNHNV and YYDKDF (reference sequence). With 5 bases removed from V and 7 bases from J, the gap between germline ends came to 21 bases. The CDR3 spans 15 residues. CDR3 loop: CATSEKPDPAFEQYF. The CDR3, as DNA: TGTGCCACCAGCGAAAAACCCGATCCAGCCTTTGAGCAGTACTTC.

V is TRBV5-4 and J is TRBJ1-1; D not certain. Germline lookup yields CDR1 SGHNT and CDR2 YYREEE (reference sequence). The CDR3 is 14 residues long. The V end was cut by 3 bases, the J end by 3 bases, with 12 bases between. CDR3 coding DNA: TGTGCCAGCAGCTCGAAACTAACCTACACTGAAGCTTTCTTT. Translating it yields CASSSKLTYTEAFF.

This chain connects TRBV2 to TRBJ2-5, with 8 bases fitting TRBD2. CDR3 size: 15 residues. V gave up 4 bases and J gave up 7 bases; unmatched junction bases: 11. Germline assignment: CDR1 SNHLY and CDR2 FYNNEI. CDR3 sequence reads: CASSAPGGPLWTQYF. The CDR3 nucleotides read TGTGCCAGCAGTGCTCCGGGGGGGCCCCTTTGGACCCAGTACTTC.

V usage is TRBV10-2 and J usage is TRBJ2-3, with 10 positions matching TRBD2. Germline V gene data show CDR1 as WSHSY and CDR2 as SAAADI. With V trimmed by 5 bases and J by 4 bases, 0 bases remained unmatched. The CDR3 contains 13 residues. CDR3 sequence reads: CASSTSGADTQYF. The CDR3 DNA is TGCGCCAGCAGTACTAGCGGGGCAGATACGCAGTATTTT.

The chain carries TRBV5-4 and TRBJ2-5, with a possible D match to TRBD2 (6 bases). The V gene lost 1 base and the J gene lost 1 base, with 8 bases spanning the gap. The CDR3 has 14 residues. The germline CDR1 and CDR2 sequences are SGHNT and YYREEE (reference sequence). CDR3 residues: CASSLWGVQETQYF. The CDR3 region has the DNA TGTGCCAGCAGCTTGTGGGGGGTCCAAGAGACCCAGTACTTC.

The rearrangement joins TRBV4-3 to TRBJ2-7, with 7 positions matching TRBD2. This CDR3 has 14 amino acids. Germline CDR1 LGHNA, CDR2 YSLEER. Unmatched junction bases numbered 4, after V lost 1 base and J lost 4 bases. The CDR3: CASSQGHGGYEQYF. CDR3 in DNA: TGCGCCAGCAGCCAAGGACACGGGGGGTACGAGCAGTACTTC.